This T cell receptor (beta chain) appears in the sequencing data of a study of T cells in localized non-small cell lung cancer. Study-wide results and caveats: Appearances in adjacent lung were noted for a median roughly 58 of the top 100 tumor clones. Uninvolved adjacent lung had the highest recorded T cell clonality, with tumor below it. Elevated blood T cell density was associated with longer overall survival. Investigators sequenced only a single tumor region, leaving heterogeneity possible.

A word on this clone: The antigen is unknown.

V dropped 5 bases and J dropped 4 bases, with 15 bases sitting between them. The CDR3 is 15 amino acids. CDR1 and CDR2 (germline): SGHAT, FQDESV (reference sequence). Sequenced by immunoSEQ multiplex PCR; TCRdb stores in-frame clones only, minus some. The sample shows about 19,000 clones, around 90% of them seen only once. The source material was peripheral blood, sampled before any cancer treatment. This receptor was taken from a male donor at least 60 years old with stage I squamous cell lung carcinoma. This chain connects TRBV11-1 to TRBJ2-1, with D perhaps assigned TRBD1 or TRBD2 (6 bases each). The CDR3 bases are TGTGCCAGCAGCCCCGGGGGCGGGTGGTACAATGAGCAGTTCTTC. Protein: CASSPGGGWYNEQFF. Full variable domain (rest looked up from reference TRBV11-1 and TRBJ2-1): EAEVAQSPRYKITEKSQAVAFWCDPISGHATLYWYRQILGQGPELLVQFQDESVVDDSQLPKDRFSAERLKGVDSTLKIQPAELGDSAMYLCASSPGGGWYNEQFFGPGTRLTVL.